This TCR beta chain originates from a study of Graves' ophthalmopathy and Graves' hyperthyroidism listed by TCRdb under 2018. Context from the whole study: Hyperthyroidism was defined as stable when no progression to ophthalmopathy occurred within 18 months of follow-up. TCR beta repertoire signatures were used to distinguish Graves' ophthalmopathy from Graves' hyperthyroidism and to predict progression to ophthalmopathy. Following sampling, methimazole starting at 30 mg daily was administered to hyperthyroidism patients, and high-dose intravenous methylprednisolone was administered to ophthalmopathy patients. In total, some 140 blood samples were TCR-sequenced: under 45 ophthalmopathy, some 75 hyperthyroidism and about 17 hyperthyroidism-to-ophthalmopathy patients. In over 5 hyperthyroidism patients, the T-cell repertoire of thyroid tissue was compared with the T-cell repertoire of blood. To explore V-J signatures distinguishing ophthalmopathy from hyperthyroidism, a discovery set of around 97 patients (roughly 42 ophthalmopathy, 57 stable hyperthyroidism) was enrolled. The independent validation cohort included 18 hyperthyroidism patients plus 17 patients who later progressed from hyperthyroidism to ophthalmopathy.

Patients with hyperthyroidism were aged 18 to 65 years, had been newly diagnosed, and had a disease duration of less than 2 months. Patients with other autoimmune diseases, uncontrolled infections, pregnancy or lactation were excluded. Clinical symptoms, serum thyroxine, TRAb, thyroid ultrasound and orbital computed tomography formed the basis of the diagnosis. Trizol reagent was used to extract the total RNA, and its quality was then checked on an Agilent 2100 Bioanalyzer. Summary of the overall study and its limitations: The 13-signature model separated ophthalmopathy from stable hyperthyroidism with approximately 90% sensitivity and less than 83% specificity in cross-validation, and 80%/75% in the test set. In validation, the model predicted ophthalmopathy progression with about 71% sensitivity and 72.22% specificity; roughly eleven predicted patients were CT-confirmed with GO in a median of about 6.1 months. Among expanded thyroid clonotypes with frequency above 0.001, most also showed up in blood, which suggests that blood repertoires may reflect the thyroid immune response. Sample size was not statistically predetermined, and group allocation was not concealed from the investigators.

Many counts were recorded for this clonotype. Its cognate antigen has yet to be identified. Base qualities were left out, and no much larger clone turns up one base away. The CDR3 runs 15 residues from the cysteine to the phenylalanine. Only CDR3 DNA is held: 45 bases, read in frame from base 1. As encoded in the germline V gene (reference sequence), CDR1 is LNHDA while CDR2 is SQIVND. V loses 8 bases, J loses 0 bases, and the germline ends lie 16 bases apart. TCR beta CDR3 regions were amplified from RNA transcripts for repertoire sequencing. A first-round RT-PCR used HTBI primers with the Qiagen OneStep RT-PCR kit, followed by a second-round multiplex PCR, size selection and purification. The libraries underwent paired-end sequencing with 100 bp reads on an Illumina HiSeq2000. Processing in the source paper ran as follows. Reads were processed with SOAPnuke, discarding reads with adapters, uncalled bases, mean Phred below 15, or no exact constant-primer or identifier match. COPE v1.2.5 was used to merge high-quality paired reads. Unique nucleotide sequences were defined as clonotypes and aligned to IMGT TRB V, D and J references using MiTCR v1.1. The analysis was limited to V-J combinations with a frequency above 0.0001, which together covered 99% to 99.2% of the repertoires. For each V-J combination, a TCR clonal expansion and chaos score was defined as the ratio of F50 clonal expansion to chaos observed in the TCRdist matrix. Welch's t-statistics and random forest were used to reduce the features to about twelve V-J combinations, which were then used as input to a naive Bayes classifier. The Morisita-Horn index was used to measure how similar the thyroid and blood repertoires were. TCRdb's own reprocessing of the public reads used fastp at Q25 and MiXCR and kept productive beta chains. Merged by CDR3 protein, the rows form single entries marked with the most common genes and DNA. For this entry, the V and J calls and clone size follow TCRdb and not the study's own pipeline. For this sample the table gives around 1,200,000 distinct CDR3 sequences, of which less than 45% were detected only once. Around 10% of the sample rests with the top ten.

Source material: peripheral blood or thyroid tissue (not recorded which). The chain is encoded by TRBV19 joined to TRBJ2-5; the D gene could be either TRBD1 or TRBD2, each agreeing at 5 bases. The sequence was collected from an adult man with Graves' hyperthyroidism. DNA sequence: TGTGCCAGTCGCCCGGTGAGGGGAGACCAAGAGACCCAGTACTTC. Its amino acids are CASRPVRGDQETQYF.